These 9 T cell receptor beta chains came from one sample sequenced in a study of OX40 agonist ivuxolimab in advanced cancers. Only in-frame clones appear in the TCRdb table, and some are missing; sequencing was by immunoSEQ multiplex PCR. The data contain about 16,000 clones, over 75% of them seen just once; the ten biggest clones take up more than 9%. The source material was CD4+ or CD8+ T cells sorted from blood, sampled in a trial of the OX40 agonist ivuxolimab. The receptor set was obtained from an adult with an advanced solid tumor such as melanoma, head and neck, liver or kidney cancer.

This clone was seen a single time. The V call is TRBV2, the J call TRBJ2-7; unclear D gene. The CDR3 loop spans 12 amino acids. Germline V gene data show CDR1 as SNHLY and CDR2 as FYNNEI. The germline V and J ends were trimmed by 6 bases and 0 bases, with 6 bases remaining between them. CDR3: CASSPSSYEQYF. CDR3 coding DNA: TGTGCCAGCAGCCCTAGCTCCTACGAGCAGTACTTC.

V usage is TRBV6-4 and J usage is TRBJ2-7, with unresolved D. From germline, CDR1 is MRHNA and CDR2 SNTAGT. V was pared by 7 bases and J by 3 bases, with 13 bases between. The CDR3 is 13 residues long. The CDR3 here is CASNLRTIYEQYF. The CDR3 region has the DNA TGTGCCAGCAACCTGAGGACCATCTACGAGCAGTACTTC.

There are a few counts of this clone. J is TRBJ2-1 and V is TRBV9, with TRBD1 identical over 7 bases. There are 14 residues in the CDR3. Trimming at V came to 6 bases and at J to 5 bases, leaving 8 bases not matched to a gene. Germline CDR1 reads SGDLS; CDR2 reads YYNGEE. CDR3 nucleotide sequence: TGTGCCAGCAACTCGGGACAGCCTAACAATGAGCAGTTCTTC. Amino acids: CASNSGQPNNEQFF.

This chain joins TRBV19 and TRBJ1-5; D is perhaps TRBD1 (5 bases). Germline CDR1 and CDR2: LNHDA and SQIVND (reference sequence). Trimming removed 5 bases at V and 6 bases at J, with 17 bases between. CDR3 length: 15 residues. This chain's CDR3 is CASSPEQEGSQPQHF. Written as DNA, the CDR3 is TGTGCCAGTAGTCCGGAGCAGGAGGGGAGTCAGCCCCAGCATTTT.

The chain employs TRBV29-1 and TRBJ2-5, with TRBD2 identical over 13 bases. The last part of the DNA fits TRBJ2-7 better; the J call may be wrong. Germline V gene data show CDR1 as SQVTM and CDR2 as ANQGSEA. CDR3 size: 15 residues. CDR3 in amino acids: CSVEYRTSGSYEQYF. CDR3 sequence (DNA): TGCAGCGTTGAATATCGGACTAGCGGGAGCTACGAGCAGTACTTC.

The genes are TRBV4-2 and TRBJ2-2; no reliable D call. Germline lookup yields CDR1 LGHNA and CDR2 YNFKEQ. CDR3 size: 12 residues. The germline V and J ends were trimmed by 7 bases and 6 bases, with 9 bases remaining between them. The CDR3 sequence: CASNPGAGELFF. For the CDR3, the DNA is TGTGCCAGCAACCCAGGAGCCGGGGAGCTGTTTTTT.

The CDR3 here is CASSQLAGDTGELFF. CDR3 nucleotides: TGTGCCAGCAGCCAACTAGCGGGAGACACCGGGGAGCTGTTTTTT. The J gene is TRBJ2-2, the V gene TRBV4-2; 10 bases align to TRBD2. The germline V gene has CDR1 LGHNA and CDR2 YNFKEQ. The CDR3 has 15 residues. Germline trimming cut 2 bases from V and 3 bases from J; bases unmatched to any gene: 0.

This chain uses TRBV6-4 with TRBJ2-4, with 10 bases matching TRBD1. The germline V gene encodes CDR1 MRHNA and CDR2 SNTAGT. This CDR3 is 17 amino acids long. V lost 6 bases to trimming and J lost 3 bases; unmatched junction nucleotides: 11. CDR3 coding DNA: TGTGCCAGCAGGGCCGGGACAGGGGTTCGGGTCAAAAACATTCAGTACTTC. Translating gives CASRAGTGVRVKNIQYF.

In this sample, this clone turned up a few times. Written as DNA, the CDR3 is TGTGCCAGTAGTATAGGCGACGGCAACTATGGCTACACCTTC. It translates to CASSIGDGNYGYTF. This rearrangement joins TRBV19 to TRBJ1-2; D gene unclear. The germline gives CDR1 LNHDA, CDR2 SQIVND (reference sequence). Trimming shortened V by 1 base and J by 2 bases, and 8 bases separated the two germline ends. This CDR3 has 14 residues. Full variable domain (remainder filled in from reference TRBV19 and TRBJ1-2): DGGITQSPKYLFRKEGQNVTLSCEQNLNHDAMYWYRQDPGQGLRLIYYSQIVNDFQKGDIAEGYSVSREKKESFPLTVTSAQKNPTAFYLCASSIGDGNYGYTFGSGTRLTVV.